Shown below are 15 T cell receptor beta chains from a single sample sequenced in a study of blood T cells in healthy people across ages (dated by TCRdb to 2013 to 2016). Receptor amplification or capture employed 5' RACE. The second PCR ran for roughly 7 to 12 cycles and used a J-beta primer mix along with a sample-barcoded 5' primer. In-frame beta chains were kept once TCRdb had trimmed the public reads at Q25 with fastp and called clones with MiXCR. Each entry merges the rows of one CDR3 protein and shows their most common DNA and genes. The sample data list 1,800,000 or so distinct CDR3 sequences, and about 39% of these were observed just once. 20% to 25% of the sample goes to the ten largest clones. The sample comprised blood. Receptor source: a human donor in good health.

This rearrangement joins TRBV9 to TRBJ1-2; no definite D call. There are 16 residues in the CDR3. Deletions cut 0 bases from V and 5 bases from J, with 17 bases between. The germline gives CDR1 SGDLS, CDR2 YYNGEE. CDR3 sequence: CASSVGDGEFYYGYTF. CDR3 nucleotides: TGTGCCAGCAGCGTAGGAGACGGAGAATTTTATTATGGCTACACCTTC.

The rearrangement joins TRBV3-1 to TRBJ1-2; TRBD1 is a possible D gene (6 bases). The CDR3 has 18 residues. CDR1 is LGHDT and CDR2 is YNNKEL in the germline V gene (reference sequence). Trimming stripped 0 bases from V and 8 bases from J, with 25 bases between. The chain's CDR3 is CASSQDNTALGGISGYTF. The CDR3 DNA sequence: TGTGCCAGCAGCCAAGATAATACCGCCTTAGGGGGAATCAGCGGCTACACCTTC. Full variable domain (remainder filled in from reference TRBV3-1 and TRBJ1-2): DTAVSQTPKYLVTQMGNDKSIKCEQNLGHDTMYWYKQDSKKFLKIMFSYNNKELIINETVPNRFSPKSPDKAHLNLHINSLELGDSAVYFCASSQDNTALGGISGYTFGSGTRLTVV.

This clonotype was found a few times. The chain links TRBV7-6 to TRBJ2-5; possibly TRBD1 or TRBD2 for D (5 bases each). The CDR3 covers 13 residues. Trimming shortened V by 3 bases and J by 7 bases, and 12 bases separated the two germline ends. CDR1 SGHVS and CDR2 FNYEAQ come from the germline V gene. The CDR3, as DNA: TGTGCCAGCAGCTTGATAGGGACCGGGACCCAGTACTTC. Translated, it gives CASSLIGTGTQYF.

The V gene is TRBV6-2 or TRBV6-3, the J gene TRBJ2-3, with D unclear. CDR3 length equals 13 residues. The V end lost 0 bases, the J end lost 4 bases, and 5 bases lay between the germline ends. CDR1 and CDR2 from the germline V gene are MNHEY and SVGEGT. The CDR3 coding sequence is TGTGCCAGCAGTTACTCGACCGCAGATACGCAGTATTTT. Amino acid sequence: CASSYSTADTQYF.

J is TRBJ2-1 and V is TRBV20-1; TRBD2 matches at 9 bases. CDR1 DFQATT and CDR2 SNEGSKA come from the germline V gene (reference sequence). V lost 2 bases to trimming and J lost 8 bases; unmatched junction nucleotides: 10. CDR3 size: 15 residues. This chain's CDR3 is CSARYWRGGLDEQFF. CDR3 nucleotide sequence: TGCAGTGCTAGATATTGGCGGGGGGGCTTGGATGAGCAGTTCTTC.

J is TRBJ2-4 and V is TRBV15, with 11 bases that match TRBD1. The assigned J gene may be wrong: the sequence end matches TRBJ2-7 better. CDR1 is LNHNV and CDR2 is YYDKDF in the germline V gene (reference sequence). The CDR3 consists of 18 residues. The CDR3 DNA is TGTGCCACCAGCAGAGGCGAACCGGGACAGGGGGAGGTCCACGAGCAGTACTTC. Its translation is CATSRGEPGQGEVHEQYF.

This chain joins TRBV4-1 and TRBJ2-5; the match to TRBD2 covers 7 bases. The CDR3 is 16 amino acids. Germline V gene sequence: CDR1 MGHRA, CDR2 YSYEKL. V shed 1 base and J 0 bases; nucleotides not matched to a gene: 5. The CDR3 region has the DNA TGCGCCAGCAGCCAAGTTGGGGCGGGAGACCAAGAGACCCAGTACTTC. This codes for CASSQVGAGDQETQYF.

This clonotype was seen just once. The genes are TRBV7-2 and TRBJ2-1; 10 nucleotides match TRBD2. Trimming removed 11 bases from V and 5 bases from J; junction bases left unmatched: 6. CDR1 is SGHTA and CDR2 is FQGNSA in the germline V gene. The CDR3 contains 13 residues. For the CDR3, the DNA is TGTGCCGAGCGGGGGGGTGGGGACAATGAGCAGTTCTTC. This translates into CAERGGGDNEQFF.

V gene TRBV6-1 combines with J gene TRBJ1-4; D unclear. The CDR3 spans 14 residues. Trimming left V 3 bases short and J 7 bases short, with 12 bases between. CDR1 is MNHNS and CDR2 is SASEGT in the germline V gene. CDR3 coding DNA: TGTGCCAGCAGTGATGGGCCTCCTAGTGAAAAACTGTTTTTT. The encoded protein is CASSDGPPSEKLFF.

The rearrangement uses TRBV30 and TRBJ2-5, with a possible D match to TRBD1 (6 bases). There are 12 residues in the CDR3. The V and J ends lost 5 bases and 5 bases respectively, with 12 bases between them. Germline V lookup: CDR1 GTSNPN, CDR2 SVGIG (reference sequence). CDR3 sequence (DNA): TGTGCCTGGGGGGGCTTGAGGGAGACCCAGTACTTC. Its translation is CAWGGLRETQYF.

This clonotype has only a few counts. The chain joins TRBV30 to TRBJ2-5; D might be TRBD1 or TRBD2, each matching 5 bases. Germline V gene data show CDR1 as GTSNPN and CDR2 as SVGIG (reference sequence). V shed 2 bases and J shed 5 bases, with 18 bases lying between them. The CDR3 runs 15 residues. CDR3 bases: TGTGCCTGGAGTACAGGCCTAGCAGCCAGGGAGACCCAGTACTTC. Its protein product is CAWSTGLAARETQYF.

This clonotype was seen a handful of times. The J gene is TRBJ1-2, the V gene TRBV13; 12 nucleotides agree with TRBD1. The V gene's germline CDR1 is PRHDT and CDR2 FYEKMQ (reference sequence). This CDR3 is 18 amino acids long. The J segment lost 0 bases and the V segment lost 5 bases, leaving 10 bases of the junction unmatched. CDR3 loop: CASSPYPGTGGSNYGYTF. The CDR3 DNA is TGTGCCAGCAGCCCTTATCCCGGGACAGGGGGCTCTAACTATGGCTACACCTTC.

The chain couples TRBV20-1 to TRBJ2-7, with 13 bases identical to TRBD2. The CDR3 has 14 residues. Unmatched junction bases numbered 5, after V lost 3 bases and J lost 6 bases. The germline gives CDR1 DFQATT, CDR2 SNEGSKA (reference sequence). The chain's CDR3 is CSARRLAGGIEQYF. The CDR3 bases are TGCAGTGCTAGGAGACTAGCGGGGGGCATCGAGCAGTACTTC.

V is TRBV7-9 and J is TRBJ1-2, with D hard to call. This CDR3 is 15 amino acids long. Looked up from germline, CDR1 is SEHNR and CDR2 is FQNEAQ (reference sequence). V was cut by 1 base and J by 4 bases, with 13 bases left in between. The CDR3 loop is CASSLGRSSSYGYTF. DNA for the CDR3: TGTGCCAGCAGCTTAGGACGCAGCTCTTCCTATGGCTACACCTTC.

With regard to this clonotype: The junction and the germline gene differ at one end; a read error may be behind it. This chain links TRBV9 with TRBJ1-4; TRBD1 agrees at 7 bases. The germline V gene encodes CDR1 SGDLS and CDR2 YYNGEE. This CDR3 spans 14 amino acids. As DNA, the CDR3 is TGTGCCAGCAGCCCAAACAGGGGAGATGAAAAACGGTTTTTT. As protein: CASSPNRGDEKRFF.